These T cell receptor beta chains were read from a single sample in a study of tumor-infiltrating lymphocytes in localized non-small cell lung cancer. TCRdb keeps only in-frame clones here, not all; method: immunoSEQ multiplex PCR. The sample records about 13,000 clones, 79% being singletons. Sequencing used lung tumor tissue. The receptors were gathered from a human donor with non-small cell lung cancer. Each CDR3 is given with its conserved first and last residue. The order of the fields is J gene, V gene, D gene, clone size, CDR3 DNA, CDR3 protein. A D gene is named only where the DNA matches it firmly. The listing skips clone size in some rows; elsewhere it reads once, few, many or a size class.

J gene: TRBJ1-2
V gene: TRBV9
D gene: TRBD1
clone size: .
CDR3 DNA: TGTGCCAGCAGCCTAAGAGCAGGGGGACCGCTTGGCTACACCTTC
CDR3 protein: CASSLRAGGPLGYTF

J gene: TRBJ1-2
V gene: TRBV11-2
D gene: .
clone size: .
CDR3 DNA: TGTGCCAGCAGCTTAGCAAGGGGGTCCGTGGCTCAATTC
CDR3 protein: CASSLARGSVAQF

J gene: TRBJ1-3
V gene: TRBV4-3
D gene: .
clone size: .
CDR3 DNA: TGCGCCAGCAGCCACAGACAGGGAAACACCATATATTTT
CDR3 protein: CASSHRQGNTIYF

J gene: TRBJ1-3
V gene: TRBV5-6
D gene: .
clone size: .
CDR3 DNA: TGTGCCAGCAGCTTGGTGGGGGACTCTGGAAACACCATATATTTT
CDR3 protein: CASSLVGDSGNTIYF

J gene: TRBJ2-7
V gene: TRBV15
D gene: TRBD1
clone size: .
CDR3 DNA: TGTGCCACCAGCAGGAGGACAGGAGCCCTTGACGAGCAGTACTTC
CDR3 protein: CATSRRTGALDEQYF

J gene: TRBJ2-7
V gene: TRBV6-6
D gene: TRBD2
clone size: .
CDR3 DNA: TGTGCCAGCAGTGCAAGGTCTAGCGGGGGGGCCGAGCAGTACTTC
CDR3 protein: CASSARSSGGAEQYF

J gene: TRBJ2-7
V gene: TRBV7-2
D gene: .
clone size: few
CDR3 DNA: TGTGCCAGCAGCTTAGATAGAAGGGACGAGCAGTACTTC
CDR3 protein: CASSLDRRDEQYF

J gene: TRBJ2-7
V gene: TRBV11-2
D gene: .
clone size: .
CDR3 DNA: TGTGCCAGCAGTACCGCCCCGACAGTCTCCTACGAGCAGTACTTC
CDR3 protein: CASSTAPTVSYEQYF

J gene: TRBJ2-1
V gene: TRBV7-6
D gene: .
clone size: .
CDR3 DNA: TGTGCCAGCAGCCTCGCTGGCGGGAACACCTACAATGAGCAGTTCTTC
CDR3 protein: CASSLAGGNTYNEQFF

J gene: TRBJ1-1
V gene: TRBV20-1
D gene: .
clone size: few
CDR3 DNA: TGCAGAGCAGGGAAAGGAACTGAAGCTTTCTTT
CDR3 protein: CRAGKGTEAFF

J gene: TRBJ1-4
V gene: TRBV5-8
D gene: TRBD1
clone size: .
CDR3 DNA: TGTGCCAGCAGCCGCGGACAGGGGGCTATCGGGACTGAAAAACTGTTTTTT
CDR3 protein: CASSRGQGAIGTEKLFF